This record looks at one TCR beta chain sequence and its context. Only in-frame clones appear in the TCRdb table, and some are missing; sequencing was by immunoSEQ multiplex PCR. The repertoire holds 35,000 to 50,000 clones, with more than 70% as singletons. The record originates from a study of blood T cell repertoires in COVID-19. The length of the CDR3 is 15 residues. Germline loops: CDR1 SGHTA, CDR2 FQGTGA. With 2 bases removed from V and 8 bases from J, the gap between germline ends came to 17 bases. This chain connects TRBV7-3 to TRBJ2-3, with D possibly matching TRBD2 (6 bases). This sequence was found in a woman between 65 and 79 years old with acute or convalescent COVID-19. Sample: peripheral blood. CDR3 residues: CASSLGTPTASTQYF. CDR3 sequence (DNA): TGTGCCAGCAGCTTAGGGACTCCGACGGCCAGTACGCAGTATTTT.